The T cell receptor beta chain under discussion was sequenced for a study of identical twins. Study results and limitations: Beta out-of-frame sequences showed weaker excess sharing between twins.

With no exceptions, donors were healthy Caucasians. TCRdb recomputed calls from the 5' RACE reads with MiXCR, one row per CDR3 protein. Of some 690,000 distinct CDR3 sequences detected, 21% appear once; the ten largest clones hold 4.3%. This clonotype was detected only a few times. What it recognizes is unknown. These data were likewise used in another study, on T cells expressing NK-cell markers.

The sequence came from a woman aged 18-35 years in good health. What was sequenced was PBMCs.

CDR3 sequence reads: CASSPGQNEQFF. The CDR3 nucleotides are TGCGCCAGCAGCCCGGGACAAAATGAGCAGTTCTTC. The chain recombines TRBV5-1 with TRBJ2-1, with a weak D call TRBD1 (6 bases). Trimming removed 4 bases from V and 7 bases from J, with 9 bases in between. The length of the CDR3 is 12 residues. Per the germline V gene, CDR1 is SGHRS and CDR2 is YFSETQ.